A single sample gave rise to the 22 T cell receptor beta chains below, sequenced in a study of patients and donors after allogeneic stem cell transplantation (dated by TCRdb to about 2020). The method was RT-PCR. Sequencing instrument: NextSeq 550. TCRdb trimmed public reads at Q25 via fastp, called clones via MiXCR and kept in-frame beta chains. CDR3 protein sequences are deduplicated, and each keeps its most common genes and DNA. Here the sample has fewer than 180,000 distinct CDR3 sequences; approximately 37% occur a single time. 50% to 65% of the sample is held by the ten biggest clonotypes. The source material was blood, either unsorted or a sorted T cell fraction (not recorded which). The receptors originated from a human donor who was either an allogeneic HSCT recipient or a stem cell or donor lymphocyte infusion donor (not recorded which). It is not recorded whose cells these are; they may come from a transplant donor.

The J gene is TRBJ2-3, the V gene TRBV11-2, with 8 bases identical to TRBD2. Germline CDR1 reads SGHAT; CDR2 reads FQNNGV. V lost 0 bases, J lost 6 bases, and 8 bases stayed unmatched. The CDR3 length is 16 residues. DNA for the CDR3: TGTGCCAGCAGCTTAGAGTTAGCGGGGCCGGGGGATACGCAGTATTTT. It yields the protein CASSLELAGPGDTQYF.

This clonotype was picked up a small number of times. The rearrangement uses TRBV24-1 and TRBJ1-5; D call uncertain. The V and J ends lost 5 bases and 6 bases respectively, with 10 bases between them. The CDR3 runs to 13 residues. Germline lookup yields CDR1 KGHDR and CDR2 SFDVKD. The CDR3 region is CATSAKGGQPQHF. The CDR3 region has the DNA TGTGCCACCAGTGCGAAGGGCGGTCAGCCCCAGCATTTT.

The V call is TRBV29-1, the J call TRBJ2-5; D is ambiguous. Looked up from germline, CDR1 is SQVTM and CDR2 is ANQGSEA. V was pared by 4 bases and J by 4 bases, with 13 bases between. The CDR3 totals 13 residues. CDR3 DNA: TGCAGCGTTGGACCTGTCCCCCCAGAGACCCAGTACTTC. Its translation: CSVGPVPPETQYF.

The rearrangement joins TRBV7-2 to TRBJ2-2; TRBD2 might be the D (6 bases). This CDR3 contains 14 residues. Between the trimmed V and J ends, which lost 3 bases and 4 bases, there was a span of 9 bases. The V gene's germline CDR1 is SGHTA and CDR2 FQGNSA. CDR3 amino acids: CASSFGGATGELFF. The CDR3, as DNA: TGTGCCAGCAGCTTTGGAGGGGCCACCGGGGAGCTGTTTTTT.

This rearrangement joins TRBV9 to TRBJ2-3; D tentatively fits TRBD1 or TRBD2 (5 bases each). Trimming pared 1 base from V and 4 bases from J, leaving 7 bases between. Germline CDR1 and CDR2: SGDLS and YYNGEE. The CDR3 contains 13 residues. The CDR3 spells CASSVLGADTQYF. The CDR3 DNA is TGTGCCAGCAGCGTACTGGGGGCAGATACGCAGTATTTT.

This rearrangement joins TRBV10-3 to TRBJ1-6, with TRBD1 matching 7 bases. V shed 4 bases, J shed 0 bases, and the junction held 3 bases outside the gene matches. Germline CDR1 and CDR2: ENHRY and SYGVKD. CDR3 length equals 16 residues. The CDR3 DNA reads TGTGCCATCAGTGGGGCAGGGGGCTCCTATAATTCACCCCTCCACTTT. Translating gives CAISGAGGSYNSPLHF.

The V call is TRBV19, the J call TRBJ2-7; D is unresolved. The V and J ends lost 9 bases and 4 bases respectively, with 7 bases between them. Per germline, CDR1 LNHDA and CDR2 SQIVND (reference sequence). The CDR3 consists of 10 residues. In DNA, the CDR3 is TGTGCCAGACATCTATACGAGCAGTACGTC. Translated, it gives CARHLYEQYV.

This clonotype was counted between two and nine times. The V and J genes are TRBV7-3 and TRBJ1-1, with 7 bases aligning to TRBD1. Germline CDR1 and CDR2: SGHTA and FQGTGA. The CDR3 contains 15 residues. V gave up 4 bases and J gave up 1 base; unmatched junction bases: 6. CDR3 coding DNA: TGTGCCAGCAGCTCTGAGGGGGCCCCGAACACTGAAGCTTTCTTT. It encodes CASSSEGAPNTEAFF.

This chain connects TRBV24-1 to TRBJ2-3; 7 nucleotides align to TRBD2. This CDR3 has 13 residues. Germline CDR1 reads KGHDR; CDR2 reads SFDVKD. V trimming: 10 bases; J trimming: 2 bases; junction bases outside the gene matches: 5. The CDR3 DNA is TGTGCCACAGGAAGCGGGGACACAGATACGCAGTATTTT. Protein: CATGSGDTDTQYF.

The chain links TRBV28 to TRBJ1-2, with 9 bases fitting TRBD1. Germline assignment: CDR1 MDHEN and CDR2 SYDVKM. V lost 3 bases to trimming and J lost 6 bases; unmatched junction nucleotides: 5. The CDR3 has 14 amino acids. This chain's CDR3 is CASSLRGQGNGYTF. CDR3 sequence (DNA): TGTGCCAGCAGTTTGCGGGGACAGGGAAATGGCTACACCTTC.

This clonotype has only a few counts. The gene calls are TRBV5-1 and TRBJ1-3, with 8 positions matching TRBD1. The CDR3 totals 16 residues. Trimming removed 2 bases from V and 4 bases from J; junction bases left unmatched: 8. The germline V gene has CDR1 SGHRS and CDR2 YFSETQ. CDR3 sequence reads: CASSLSDRGSGNTIYF. DNA of the CDR3: TGCGCCAGCAGCTTAAGTGACAGGGGATCCGGAAACACCATATATTTT.

The chain couples TRBV5-1 to TRBJ2-1; D is undetermined. CDR3 length equals 13 residues. CDR1 SGHRS and CDR2 YFSETQ come from the germline V gene. The V gene lost 1 base and the J gene lost 5 bases, with 7 bases spanning the gap. CDR3: CASSLKADNEQFF. Written as DNA, the CDR3 is TGCGCCAGCAGCTTGAAGGCCGACAATGAGCAGTTCTTC.

This chain links TRBV6-6 with TRBJ1-2, with D tentatively TRBD1 (5 bases). The V gene's germline CDR1 is MNHNY and CDR2 SVGAGI (reference sequence). This CDR3 spans 16 amino acids. V lost 0 bases, J lost 6 bases, and 17 bases lay in between. The CDR3 bases are TGTGCCAGCAGTTACTCTCCCCCAGGGAAGGGAAATGGCTACACCTTC. It is translated as CASSYSPPGKGNGYTF.

CDR3 DNA: TGCGCCAGCAGCCAAGAGGGCGGGGGGGCTTTGAAGACCCAGTACTTC. Its translation is CASSQEGGGALKTQYF. The rearrangement joins TRBV4-1 to TRBJ2-5, with 9 bases identical to TRBD2. The CDR3 runs 16 residues. Germline CDR1 and CDR2: MGHRA and YSYEKL. The trim removed 0 bases at V and 6 bases at J, leaving 8 bases unmatched.

The V call is TRBV20-1, the J call TRBJ1-1, with a weak D call TRBD1 (6 bases). V lost 0 bases and J lost 1, with 12 bases in between. Germline loops: CDR1 DFQATT, CDR2 SNEGSKA (reference sequence). The CDR3 length is 15 residues. This CDR3 is CSARDFGGQNTEAFF. CDR3 bases: TGCAGTGCTAGAGATTTTGGGGGCCAGAACACTGAAGCTTTCTTT.

The chain is built from TRBV4-2 and TRBJ1-1; D gene unclear. Germline V gene lookup returns CDR1 LGHNA and CDR2 YNFKEQ. V lost 0 bases, J lost 0 bases, and 11 bases lay in between. This CDR3 has 16 residues. The CDR3 nucleotides read TGTGCCAGCAGCCAAGAAGTAGGGCCGTTGAACACTGAAGCTTTCTTT. Its translation is CASSQEVGPLNTEAFF.

The chain has TRBV28 and TRBJ2-1, with 13 bases identical to TRBD2. The length of the CDR3 is 18 residues. The ends lost 3 bases at V and 7 bases at J; junction bases unmatched: 12. The germline CDR1 and CDR2 sequences are MDHEN and SYDVKM. The CDR3 is CASSFQKRGLAGSNEQFF. The CDR3 nucleotides read TGTGCCAGCAGTTTCCAGAAGAGGGGACTAGCGGGGTCGAATGAGCAGTTCTTC.

The chain couples TRBV12-3 or TRBV12-4 to TRBJ1-1; possibly TRBD1 for D (5 bases). The V gene lost 4 bases and the J gene lost 4 bases, with 10 bases spanning the gap. This CDR3 has 13 amino acids. The CDR3, as DNA: TGTGCCAGCAGTTGGGGCCGGGTCACTGAAGCTTTCTTT. Translation: CASSWGRVTEAFF.

The chain carries TRBV5-1 and TRBJ1-1; TRBD1 might be the D (6 bases). CDR3 length: 18 amino acids. The germline V gene has CDR1 SGHRS and CDR2 YFSETQ. V gave up 1 base and J gave up 1 base, with 20 bases separating them. In DNA form, the CDR3 reads TGCGCCAGCAGCTTGTGGGGGACAACCTCTAGGGCGAACACTGAAGCTTTCTTT. Protein product: CASSLWGTTSRANTEAFF.

In this sample, this clonotype turned up a few times. The chain has TRBV20-1 and TRBJ1-5; 8 positions match TRBD1. Per the germline V gene, CDR1 is DFQATT and CDR2 is SNEGSKA (reference sequence). The CDR3 has 15 amino acids. Trimming removed 8 bases from V and 5 bases from J; junction bases left unmatched: 14. The CDR3 nucleotides read TGCAGTACCGCACCCGACAGGGGACAGGATCAGCCCCAGCATTTT. Translating gives CSTAPDRGQDQPQHF.

This clonotype was seen a handful of times. This chain links TRBV24-1 with TRBJ2-1; D might be TRBD2 (5 bases). V was clipped by 2 bases and J by 4 bases, with 8 bases between them. The CDR3 totals 14 residues. Germline CDR1 is KGHDR and CDR2 is SFDVKD. CDR3 protein: CATSDSRRYNEQFF. Written as DNA, the CDR3 is TGTGCCACCAGTGATTCCAGGAGGTACAATGAGCAGTTCTTC.

The gene calls are TRBV12-3 or TRBV12-4 and TRBJ2-5; D gene uncertain. This CDR3 region has 18 residues. V dropped 2 bases and J dropped 5 bases, with 24 bases sitting between them. CDR3 coding DNA: TGTGCCAGCAGTTTATGGTTGTCTAGATGGGATTTAGGGGAGACCCAGTACTTC. Amino acids: CASSLWLSRWDLGETQYF.